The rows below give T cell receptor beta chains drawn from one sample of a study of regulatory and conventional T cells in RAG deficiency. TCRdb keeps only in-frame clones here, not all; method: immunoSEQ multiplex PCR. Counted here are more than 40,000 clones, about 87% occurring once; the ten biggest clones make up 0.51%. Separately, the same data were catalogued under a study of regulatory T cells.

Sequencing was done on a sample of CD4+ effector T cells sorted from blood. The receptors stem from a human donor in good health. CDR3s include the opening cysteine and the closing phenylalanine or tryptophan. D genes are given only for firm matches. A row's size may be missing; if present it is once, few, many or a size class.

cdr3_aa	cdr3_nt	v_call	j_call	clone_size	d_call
CASSLDLAGFTGNQPQHF	TGTGCCAGCAGCTTGGATTTGGCAGGGTTTACGGGCAATCAGCCCCAGCATTTT	TRBV5-5	TRBJ1-5	-	-
CASSETGTGGFEQYF	TGTGCCAGCAGTGAAACCGGGACAGGGGGTTTCGAGCAGTACTTC	TRBV6-1	TRBJ2-7	-	TRBD1
CASSLGTGVYYEQYF	TGCGCCAGCAGTCTCGGGACAGGGGTCTACTACGAGCAGTACTTC	TRBV5-1	TRBJ2-7	-	TRBD1
CAGNPAGGPDEQFF	TGTGCCGGGAACCCCGCGGGAGGGCCGGATGAGCAGTTCTTC	TRBV30	TRBJ2-1	once	TRBD2
CASNRDAYYEQYF	TGTGCCAGCAACCGGGACGCGTACTACGAGCAGTACTTC	TRBV6-1	TRBJ2-7	-	-
CASSLGGVTRNQPQHF	TGTGCCAGCAGTTTAGGTGGCGTGACGCGCAATCAGCCCCAGCATTTT	TRBV28	TRBJ1-5	-	-
CASSIDRAGNQPQHF	TGTGCCAGTAGTATAGACAGGGCTGGCAATCAGCCCCAGCATTTT	TRBV19	TRBJ1-5	-	-
CASRKSGTGFEQYF	TGTGCCAGCAGAAAATCCGGGACAGGGTTCGAGCAGTACTTC	TRBV6-5	TRBJ2-7	-	TRBD1
CASSFPGLAGGLKVNEQFF	TGTGCCAGTAGTTTCCCGGGACTAGCGGGAGGGCTAAAAGTTAATGAGCAGTTCTTC	TRBV19	TRBJ2-1	-	TRBD2
CASSLGQGLNTEAFF	TGTGCCAGCTCACTAGGACAGGGCCTGAACACTGAAGCTTTCTTT	TRBV18	TRBJ1-1	-	TRBD1
CASSAPQRGGVTGYTF	TGTGCCAGCAGTGCCCCCCAGAGGGGAGGAGTAACTGGCTACACCTTC	TRBV6-1	TRBJ1-2	-	-
CASTPTRGTGELFF	TGTGCCAGCACCCCCACGAGGGGGACCGGGGAGCTGTTTTTT	TRBV2	TRBJ2-2	-	-
CASSSTGLGTEAFF	TGTGCCAGCAGCTCAACAGGACTGGGCACTGAAGCTTTCTTT	TRBV7-8	TRBJ1-1	-	-
CASSYTGTDVEAFF	TGTGCCAGCAGTTACACCGGGACAGATGTTGAAGCTTTCTTT	TRBV6-5	TRBJ1-1	-	TRBD1
CASSYPPLHF	TGTGCCAGCAGTTACCCACCCCTCCACTTT	TRBV6-5	TRBJ1-6	-	-
CASSHPSMRGAVYEQYF	TGTGCCAGCAGCCATCCTTCAATGAGGGGCGCAGTCTACGAGCAGTACTTC	TRBV11-2	TRBJ2-7	-	-
CASSSDRDSYEQYF	TGTGCCAGCAGTTCGGACAGGGATTCCTACGAGCAGTACTTC	TRBV6-6	TRBJ2-7	-	TRBD1
CASSLQSSTDTQYF	TGTGCCAGCAGTTTACAGAGTAGCACAGATACGCAGTATTTT	TRBV27	TRBJ2-3	-	-
CASSLEPGSYNEQFF	TGTGCCAGCAGCCTGGAACCTGGGTCCTACAATGAGCAGTTCTTC	TRBV11-2	TRBJ2-1	-	-
CAWRGGTSGRLHF	TGTGCCTGGAGGGGGGGGACTAGCGGGAGGTTGCACTTC	TRBV30	TRBJ2-7	-	TRBD2
CASSEDRGDYYEQYF	TGTGCCAGCAGTGAGGACAGGGGCGATTACTACGAGCAGTACTTC	TRBV2	TRBJ2-7	-	TRBD1
CASSAGFSSRSGYTF	TGTGCCAGCAGTGCCGGGTTTTCGAGTCGGTCGGGCTACACCTTC	TRBV6-4	TRBJ1-2	few	-
CASSPTGFVGNTIYF	TGTGCCAGCTCACCCACAGGGTTTGTTGGAAACACCATATATTTT	TRBV18	TRBJ1-3	-	-
CASSQSGGATGELFF	TGTGCCAGCAGCCAATCGGGGGGGGCCACCGGGGAGCTGTTTTTT	TRBV7-8	TRBJ2-2	once	TRBD2
CASSQTSGANVLTF	TGTGCCAGCAGTCAAACCTCTGGGGCCAACGTCCTGACTTTC	TRBV7-9	TRBJ2-6	few	-
CASSSGTGGDYGYTF	TGTGCCAGCAGTTCCGGGACAGGGGGCGACTATGGCTACACCTTC	TRBV6-6	TRBJ1-2	-	TRBD1
CASRPAGGGTDTQYF	TGCGCCAGCAGGCCAGCGGGAGGCGGCACAGATACGCAGTATTTT	TRBV10-2	TRBJ2-3	-	TRBD2
CASSAEDYTTGNTIYF	TGTGCCAGCAGCGCGGAAGATTATACGACTGGAAACACCATATATTTT	TRBV11-2	TRBJ1-3	-	-
CASSSAGRGTGQETQYF	TGTGCCAGTAGTTCCGCGGGAAGAGGGACAGGTCAAGAGACCCAGTACTTC	TRBV19	TRBJ2-5	-	TRBD1
CASRESPYNSPLHF	TGTGCCAGTAGGGAGAGCCCCTATAATTCACCCCTCCACTTT	TRBV19	TRBJ1-6	once	-
CASSFGLAGGSANTGELFF	TGCGCCAGCAGCTTCGGACTGGCGGGGGGAAGCGCGAACACCGGGGAGCTGTTTTTT	TRBV5-1	TRBJ2-2	-	TRBD2
CASSIDLRGRVSPLHF	TGTGCCAGTAGTATAGATCTCCGGGGGAGAGTCTCACCCCTCCACTTT	TRBV19	TRBJ1-6	-	-
CASSLLAHEQYF	TGTGCCAGCAGCTTACTAGCACACGAGCAGTACTTC	TRBV7-8	TRBJ2-7	-	-
CASSSQGDDQPQHF	TGTGCCAGCAGCTCACAGGGAGACGATCAGCCCCAGCATTTT	TRBV6-6	TRBJ1-5	-	-
CASSFQATNTEAFF	TGTGCCAGCAGCTTTCAGGCTACAAACACTGAAGCTTTCTTT	TRBV7-9	TRBJ1-1	-	-
CASRRDRSYGYTF	TGTGCCAGCAGACGAGACAGGTCCTATGGCTACACCTTC	TRBV28	TRBJ1-2	-	-
CASSLNPGQGYEQYF	TGTGCCAGCAGTTTAAACCCGGGACAGGGTTACGAGCAGTACTTC	TRBV27	TRBJ2-7	-	TRBD1
CASSYPPASNYGYTF	TGTGCCAGCAGTTACCCGCCAGCTTCTAACTATGGCTACACCTTC	TRBV6-6	TRBJ1-2	-	-
CASSFRDSVRNEQFF	TGTGCCAGCAGTTTCCGGGACAGTGTCCGAAATGAGCAGTTCTTC	TRBV6-6	TRBJ2-1	-	TRBD1
CASEGQSSIQYF	TGTGCCAGCGAGGGTCAGAGCAGCATTCAGTACTTC	TRBV2	TRBJ2-4	-	-
CASSLTGYEQYF	TGTGCCAGCAGCTTAACAGGCTACGAGCAGTACTTC	TRBV7-6	TRBJ2-7	-	-
CASRQGGGAGNTIYF	TGTGCCAGCAGACAAGGGGGCGGTGCAGGAAACACCATATATTTT	TRBV5-5	TRBJ1-3	-	TRBD1
CASKGREGNYGYTF	TGTGCCAGTAAGGGCAGGGAAGGAAACTATGGCTACACCTTC	TRBV19	TRBJ1-2	few	-
CASRGTGGGQETQYF	TGTGCCAGCAGGGGGACAGGGGGAGGCCAAGAGACCCAGTACTTC	TRBV6-5	TRBJ2-5	-	TRBD1
CASSPGLGTEAFF	TGTGCCAGCAGCCCCGGGTTGGGCACTGAAGCTTTCTTT	TRBV11-2	TRBJ1-1	-	-
CASSLAFGNTIYF	TGCGCCAGCAGCTTGGCCTTTGGAAACACCATATATTTT	TRBV5-1	TRBJ1-3	-	-
CASSVQGVVDQTSYEQYF	TGTGCCAGTAGCGTACAGGGAGTTGTCGATCAAACTTCCTACGAGCAGTACTTC	TRBV19	TRBJ2-7	-	-
CARNRGPSGNTIYF	TGTGCCAGAAACAGGGGGCCTTCTGGAAACACCATATATTTT	TRBV19	TRBJ1-3	-	TRBD1
CATMVSGVSYSGEQFF	TGTGCCACGATGGTTAGCGGGGTCTCCTATTCCGGTGAGCAGTTCTTC	TRBV19	TRBJ2-1	-	TRBD2
CASSSGGGTGELFF	TGTGCCAGCAGTTCAGGGGGCGGGACCGGGGAGCTGTTTTTT	TRBV28	TRBJ2-2	-	TRBD1
CASSPRQYLTDTQYF	TGCGCCAGCAGCCCCCGACAGTACCTCACAGATACGCAGTATTTT	TRBV5-1	TRBJ2-3	-	-